This T cell receptor (beta chain) was sequenced in a study of shared clonotypes between healthy human individuals. Background on the study: For every donor, three CD4 naive, three CD4 memory, two CD8 naive and one CD8 memory plates were used. Study conclusions and caveats: Naive CD4 clonotypes overlapped across a handful of donors at around 4.7%.

In the case of this clone: What it binds is not known.

Naive CD8 cells lacked CD45RO and underwent positive selection for CCR7, leaving out terminally differentiated effector memory CD45RA+ cells. Replicate PCRs for sorted subsets used approximately 220 ng DNA; this equaled 30,000 to 35,000 T cell genomes. Sequenced by immunoSEQ multiplex PCR; TCRdb stores in-frame clones only, minus some. The sample has 2 million to 2.5 million clones, 85% to 95% seen once. The CDR3 sequence is 16 residues long. Germline CDR1 reads SGHTA; CDR2 reads FQGNSA. V lost 5 bases to trimming and J lost 0 bases; unmatched junction nucleotides: 10. The sequenced material came from naive CD8+ T cells from PBMCs. This clonotype was sampled from a young man in good health. Some clones in this sample may be carry-over from other donors' samples. The genes are TRBV7-2 and TRBJ2-7; 7 bases are a match to TRBD2. The CDR3 sequence: CASSAGTTQFSYEQYF. For the CDR3, the DNA is TGTGCCAGCAGCGCAGGGACTACCCAGTTCTCCTACGAGCAGTACTTC.